Reported below is one TCR beta chain. Its target is unknown. By quantitative 5'-RACE with molecular barcodes, the TCR beta libraries were made. TCRdb re-derived calls from the 5' RACE reads in MiXCR, one entry per CDR3 protein. The data contain roughly 300,000 distinct CDR3 sequences, approximately 8.2% of them singletons. The data were taken from a study of CD8 T cells in ankylosing spondylitis. Broader study findings: Certain motif variants had earlier been reported in reactive arthritis synovial fluid and blood. For ankylosing spondylitis blood, a TCR beta motif of seven to nine highly homologous variants appeared characteristic.

There are 16 residues in the CDR3. Trimming pared 4 bases from V and 1 base from J, leaving 14 bases between. CDR1 is SGHRS and CDR2 is YFSETQ in the germline V gene. The origin of this receptor is a male donor with ankylosing spondylitis. The sequenced material came from blood, either unsorted or a sorted T cell fraction (not recorded which). The rearrangement links TRBV5-1 to TRBJ2-2, with D uncertain. The CDR3 sequence: CASSLLERLNTGELFF. CDR3 bases: TGCGCCAGCAGCCTCCTCGAACGGTTGAACACCGGGGAGCTGTTTTTT.